The clone carrying this T cell receptor beta chain occurred once. The sample originates from a study of OX40 agonist ivuxolimab in advanced cancers. Sequencing used immunoSEQ multiplex PCR; TCRdb keeps in-frame clones, though not all of them. The profile shows tens of thousands of clones, about nine tenths of them singletons. The ends lost 4 bases at V and 8 bases at J; junction bases unmatched: 10. This CDR3 spans 15 amino acids. Germline V gene data show CDR1 as LNHDA and CDR2 as SQIVND (reference sequence). The sequencing here drew on CD4+ or CD8+ T cells sorted from blood, taken in a trial of the OX40 agonist ivuxolimab. The clonotype was recovered from an adult with an advanced solid tumor such as melanoma, head and neck, liver or kidney cancer. The chain carries TRBV19 and TRBJ2-1, with 8 bases lining up with TRBD2. The CDR3 nucleotides read TGTGCCAGTAGTAGATCCGGGACTAGTTTCTATGAGCAGTTCTTC. This codes for CASSRSGTSFYEQFF.